This T cell receptor beta chain was retrieved from a study of shared clonotypes between healthy human individuals. The germline V and J ends were trimmed by 4 bases and 2 bases, with 9 bases remaining between them. Germline V gives CDR1 MNHNS, CDR2 SASEGT. The CDR3 length is 13 residues. Sequencing was performed with immunoSEQ multiplex PCR; in TCRdb, only in-frame clones are kept and a portion is missing. The table shows just over 2,000,000 clones, with about 95% occurring only once. The naive CD8 population came from CD45RO-negative cells selected for CCR7, without terminally differentiated effector memory CD45RA+ cells.

The receptor's source is a man younger than 35 in good health. V and J are TRBV6-1 and TRBJ2-7; D gene ambiguous. What was sequenced was naive CD8+ T cells sorted from blood. For the CDR3, the DNA is TGTGCCAGCAGTGTAACATATACCTACGAGCAGTACTTC. This encodes CASSVTYTYEQYF.